This TCR beta chain was found in a study of sequential checkpoint blockade in melanoma. The treatment: randomized to nivolumab then ipilimumab (arm A) or the reverse (arm B). The CDR3 consists of 17 residues. Germline CDR1 KGHSH, CDR2 LQKENI. Germline trimming cut 0 bases from V and 5 bases from J; bases unmatched to any gene: 9. The protocol was immunoSEQ multiplex PCR, while the TCRdb copy is restricted to in-frame clones and leaves out a portion. In the table there are 20,000 to 25,000 clones, 27% of which are singletons. The rearrangement joins TRBV18 to TRBJ2-1; 8 positions match TRBD2. The TCR sequence derives from a human donor with melanoma. The sequenced sample was tumor tissue (inferred from file names), obtained from a patient given nivolumab and ipilimumab in sequence. In nucleotides, the CDR3 is TGTGCCAGCTCACCACCCCTAGCGGGTGTCCCACACAATGAGCAGTTCTTC. Its translation is CASSPPLAGVPHNEQFF.